The present T cell receptor beta chain was sequenced within a study of CD4 and CD8 cells across lung adenocarcinoma regions (dated by TCRdb to the late 2010s). Regarding the research as a whole: To look at intratumor heterogeneity in the T cell receptor repertoire, the study compared tumor centers against tumor margins.

Donors were patients with localized lung adenocarcinoma, a subtype of non-small cell lung cancer. The samples were taken from the margins of localized lung adenocarcinomas. CD4+ T cells from tumor tissue were profiled separately from CD8+ T cells for TCR repertoire analysis. The method behind the library was PCR. For sequencing, a HiSeq X Ten was employed. Through fastp at Q25 and MiXCR, TCRdb rebuilt clones from the public reads, retaining in-frame beta chains. Rows matching on CDR3 protein sequence are summarized as one entry with the most common DNA and genes. Recorded for this sample are 2,500 to 3,500 distinct CDR3 sequences; 64% of them occurred a single time. Of the sample, 15% to 20% is held by the ten largest clones. This clonotype is large (0.1 to 1%). This clone's antigen is unknown. Per-base quality was not reported, and no clone a single base away is much larger than it. CDR3 length: 13 amino acids, cysteine to phenylalanine. Only the CDR3 region is kept as DNA, spanning 39 bases read in frame from base 1. For CDR1 and CDR2, the germline V gene (reference sequence) lists WNHNN and SYGVQD. The germline ends are 6 bases apart after V is trimmed by 4 bases and J by 3 bases.

In this chain, TRBV10-1 is recombined with TRBJ2-2; 6 matching bases give a weak D call of TRBD2. The sample comprised CD4+ T cells from the margin of a lung tumor. This sample's cell subset or site label indicates: tumor margin region. This TCR was sampled from a female donor with lung adenocarcinoma. The CD4 and CD8 labels of this study may be unreliable. In nucleotides, the sequence is TGCGCCAGCAGTGGCGGGGACACCGGGGAGCTGTTTTTT. Its protein reads: CASSGGDTGELFF.